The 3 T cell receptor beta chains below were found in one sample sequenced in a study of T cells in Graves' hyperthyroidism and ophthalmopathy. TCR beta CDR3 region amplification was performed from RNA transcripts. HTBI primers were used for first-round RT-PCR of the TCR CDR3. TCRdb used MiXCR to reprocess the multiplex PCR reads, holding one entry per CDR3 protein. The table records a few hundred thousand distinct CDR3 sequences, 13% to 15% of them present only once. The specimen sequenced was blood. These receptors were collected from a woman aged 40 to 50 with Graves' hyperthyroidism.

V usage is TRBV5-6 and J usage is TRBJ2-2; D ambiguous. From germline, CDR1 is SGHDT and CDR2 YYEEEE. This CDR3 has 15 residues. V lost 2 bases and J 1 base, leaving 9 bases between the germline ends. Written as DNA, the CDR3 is TGTGCCAGCAGCTTAAACGGCCTGAACACCGGGGAGCTGTTTTTT. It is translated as CASSLNGLNTGELFF.

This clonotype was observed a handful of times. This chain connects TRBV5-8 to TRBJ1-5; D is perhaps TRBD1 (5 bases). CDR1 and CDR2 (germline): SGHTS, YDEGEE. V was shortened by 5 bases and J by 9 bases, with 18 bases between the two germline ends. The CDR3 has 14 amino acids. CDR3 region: CASRPRGTGGPQHF. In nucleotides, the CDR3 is TGTGCCAGCAGGCCGCGCGGGACGGGTGGGCCCCAGCATTTT.

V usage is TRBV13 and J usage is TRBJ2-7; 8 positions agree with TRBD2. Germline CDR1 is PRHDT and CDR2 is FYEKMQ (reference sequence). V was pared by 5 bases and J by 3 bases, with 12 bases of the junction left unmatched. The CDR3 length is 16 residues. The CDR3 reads CASSTRGVSGNYEQYF. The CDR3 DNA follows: TGTGCCAGCAGCACCCGTGGGGTTAGCGGGAACTACGAGCAGTACTTC.